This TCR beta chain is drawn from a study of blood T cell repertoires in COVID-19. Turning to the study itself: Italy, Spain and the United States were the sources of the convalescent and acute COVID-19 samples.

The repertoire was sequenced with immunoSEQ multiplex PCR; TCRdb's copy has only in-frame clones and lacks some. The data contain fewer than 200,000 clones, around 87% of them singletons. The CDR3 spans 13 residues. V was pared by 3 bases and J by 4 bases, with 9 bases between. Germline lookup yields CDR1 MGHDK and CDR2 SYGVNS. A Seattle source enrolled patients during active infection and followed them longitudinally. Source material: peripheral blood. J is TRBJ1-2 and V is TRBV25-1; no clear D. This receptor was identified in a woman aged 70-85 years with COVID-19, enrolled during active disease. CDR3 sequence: CASSDTGGYGYTF. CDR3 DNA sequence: TGTGCCAGCAGTGATACCGGCGGCTATGGCTACACCTTC.